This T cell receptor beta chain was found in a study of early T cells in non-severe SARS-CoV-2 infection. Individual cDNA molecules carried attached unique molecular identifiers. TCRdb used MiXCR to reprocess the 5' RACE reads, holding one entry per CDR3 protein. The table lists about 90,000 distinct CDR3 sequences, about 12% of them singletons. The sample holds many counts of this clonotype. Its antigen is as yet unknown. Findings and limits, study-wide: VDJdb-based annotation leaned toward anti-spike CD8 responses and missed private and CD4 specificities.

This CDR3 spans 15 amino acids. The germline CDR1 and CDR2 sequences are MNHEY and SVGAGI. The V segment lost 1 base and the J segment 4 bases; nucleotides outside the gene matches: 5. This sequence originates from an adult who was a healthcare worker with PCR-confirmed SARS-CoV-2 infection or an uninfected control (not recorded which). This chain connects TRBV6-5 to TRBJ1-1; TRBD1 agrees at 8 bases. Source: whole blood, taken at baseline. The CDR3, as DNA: TGTGCCAGCAGTTACTTCGACAGGGGAGGCACTGAAGCTTTCTTT. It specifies CASSYFDRGGTEAFF.